The 19 T cell receptor beta chains reported below all come from one sample, sequenced in a study of T cell responses to AZD1222 COVID-19 vaccine. Generated by immunoSEQ multiplex PCR, the TCRdb table keeps only in-frame clones and is missing some. The repertoire holds roughly 110,000 clones, with roughly nine tenths as singletons. Sequenced here: peripheral blood, sampled on day 0 of AZD1222 vaccination. All receptors come from an adult in good health.

This chain links TRBV9 with TRBJ2-7; D possibly corresponds to TRBD2 (6 bases). Germline V gene data show CDR1 as SGDLS and CDR2 as YYNGEE. V was shortened by 0 bases and J by 0 bases, with 10 bases between the two germline ends. CDR3 size: 15 residues. The CDR3 nucleotides read TGTGCCAGCAGCGTAGGTATTAGCGGCTCCTACGAGCAGTACTTC. It specifies CASSVGISGSYEQYF.

The rearrangement links TRBV28 to TRBJ1-5, with a possible D match to TRBD1 (6 bases). CDR3 length: 14 residues. The ends were cut back, 2 bases at V and 7 bases at J, with 12 bases in the middle. CDR1 and CDR2 (germline): MDHEN, SYDVKM. CDR3 amino acids: CASSLANREQPQHF. The CDR3 DNA is TGTGCCAGCAGTTTAGCGAACAGGGAACAGCCCCAGCATTTT.

This chain joins TRBV9 and TRBJ2-3; D gene unclear. This CDR3 region has 14 residues. The V gene lost 3 bases and the J gene lost 5 bases, with 13 bases spanning the gap. Germline V gene sequence: CDR1 SGDLS, CDR2 YYNGEE. The CDR3 nucleotides read TGTGCCAGCAGCGCAAGAACAGCAGTAGATACGCAGTATTTT. It translates to CASSARTAVDTQYF.

CDR3 region: CASSWEPRAGYTF. CDR3 bases: TGTGCCAGCAGTTGGGAGCCCCGGGCCGGCTACACCTTC. This chain uses TRBV6-5 with TRBJ1-2; D not resolved. Germline CDR1 and CDR2: MNHEY and SVGAGI. This CDR3 contains 13 residues. Trimming removed 4 bases at V and 8 bases at J, with 14 bases between.

The chain couples TRBV27 to TRBJ1-2; 10 nucleotides match TRBD1. V was pared by 5 bases and J by 3 bases, with 9 bases of the junction left unmatched. Looked up from germline, CDR1 is MNHEY and CDR2 is SMNVEV (reference sequence). This CDR3 region has 16 residues. The CDR3 spells CASSPQDRGLYYGYTF. The CDR3 bases are TGTGCCAGCAGTCCTCAAGACAGGGGGCTGTACTATGGCTACACCTTC.

This clone was recorded only once. The rearrangement uses TRBV4-3 and TRBJ2-3, with 10 positions matching TRBD2. Germline assignment: CDR1 LGHNA and CDR2 YSLEER. Trimming at V came to 2 bases and at J to 1 base, leaving 0 bases not matched to a gene. There are 15 residues in the CDR3. The CDR3 region has the DNA TGCGCCAGCAGCCAACTAGCGGGGGGCACAGATACGCAGTATTTT. Encoded protein: CASSQLAGGTDTQYF.

This chain connects TRBV7-2 to TRBJ1-2, with 9 bases identical to TRBD1. Trimming removed 5 bases from V and 2 bases from J; junction bases left unmatched: 12. Per germline, CDR1 SGHTA and CDR2 FQGNSA. The CDR3 loop spans 17 amino acids. In DNA form, the CDR3 reads TGTGCCAGCAGCGACGTCGGACAGGGGTTGGAAAACTATGGCTACACCTTC. Translated: CASSDVGQGLENYGYTF.

The rearrangement uses TRBV5-8 and TRBJ1-1, with 7 bases that match TRBD1. Germline CDR1 reads SGHTS; CDR2 reads YDEGEE. J gave up 0 bases and V 4 bases, and 3 bases lay outside the gene matches. The CDR3 sequence is 14 residues long. The CDR3 coding sequence is TGTGCCAGCAGCCTGGGGACAGTGAACACTGAAGCTTTCTTT. Residues: CASSLGTVNTEAFF.

V and J are TRBV4-2 and TRBJ1-1; D gene unclear. This CDR3 region has 15 residues. Germline loops: CDR1 LGHNA, CDR2 YNFKEQ. Trimming pared 0 bases from V and 4 bases from J, leaving 12 bases between. Written as DNA, the CDR3 is TGTGCCAGCAGCCAAGAGGGGAATTGGGGCACTGAAGCTTTCTTT. Its protein is CASSQEGNWGTEAFF.

The J gene is TRBJ2-2, the V gene TRBV5-5; the D is unclear. V was pared by 1 base and J by 1 base, with 8 bases between. The CDR3 sequence is 15 residues long. Per germline, CDR1 SGHKS and CDR2 YYEKEE (reference sequence). The CDR3 is CASSLPVMNTGELFF. In nucleotides, the CDR3 is TGTGCCAGCAGCTTGCCCGTTATGAACACCGGGGAGCTGTTTTTT.

V usage is TRBV5-8 and J usage is TRBJ2-1, with no clear D. Trimming left V 0 bases short and J 0 bases short, with 13 bases between. This CDR3 contains 17 residues. Germline CDR1 and CDR2: SGHTS and YDEGEE. CDR3 loop: CASSLGAQPTSYNEQFF. The CDR3 DNA reads TGTGCCAGCAGCTTGGGGGCTCAGCCCACCTCCTACAATGAGCAGTTCTTC.

The chain recombines TRBV4-1 with TRBJ2-1; D may correspond to TRBD1 or TRBD2 (6 bases each). The CDR3 length is 16 residues. Trimming removed 0 bases from V and 5 bases from J, with 14 bases in between. Germline values: CDR1 MGHRA, CDR2 YSYEKL. CDR3 in DNA: TGCGCCAGCAGCCAAGAATGGGGGGCGTCGAACAATGAGCAGTTCTTC. This gives the protein CASSQEWGASNNEQFF.

The rearrangement links TRBV7-8 to TRBJ1-2, with D hard to call. The CDR3 has 14 amino acids. Trimming removed 6 bases at V and 5 bases at J, with 16 bases between. CDR1 and CDR2 (germline): SGHVS, FQNEAQ. CDR3 sequence: CASSPLWASYGYTF. The CDR3 DNA is TGTGCCAGCAGTCCACTCTGGGCTTCTTATGGCTACACCTTC.

The chain has TRBV7-3 and TRBJ2-2, with TRBD1 matching over 8 bases. CDR3 length: 15 amino acids. Germline V gene lookup returns CDR1 SGHTA and CDR2 FQGTGA. V shed 5 bases, J shed 3 bases, and the junction held 5 bases outside the gene matches. Written as DNA, the CDR3 is TGTGCCAGCAGCCGGGACAGGACCGACACCGGGGAGCTGTTTTTT. Amino acid sequence: CASSRDRTDTGELFF.

This chain links TRBV19 with TRBJ2-1; perhaps D is TRBD1 or TRBD2 (5 bases each). The CDR3 runs to 15 residues. Germline V gives CDR1 LNHDA, CDR2 SQIVND (reference sequence). Trimming removed 5 bases from V and 5 bases from J, with 16 bases in between. CDR3 amino acids: CASSRGAYYDNEQFF. CDR3 in DNA: TGTGCCAGTAGTCGAGGGGCCTACTATGACAATGAGCAGTTCTTC.

CDR3 sequence: CASSVLAGGLETQYF. The CDR3 DNA reads TGTGCCAGCAGCGTCCTAGCGGGGGGGCTAGAGACCCAGTACTTC. The chain has TRBV7-2 and TRBJ2-5, with TRBD2 identical over 12 bases. The CDR3 totals 15 residues. Germline V gives CDR1 SGHTA, CDR2 FQGNSA. V was pared by 5 bases and J by 4 bases, with 5 bases of the junction left unmatched.

The chain is built from TRBV5-1 and TRBJ2-2; weak D call: TRBD1 (6 bases). CDR1 and CDR2 (germline): SGHRS, YFSETQ. The CDR3 loop spans 15 amino acids. Trimming took 1 base from V and 6 from J, leaving 13 bases between them. CDR3 loop: CASSLTAGVPGELFF. Written as DNA, the CDR3 is TGCGCCAGCAGCTTGACCGCAGGGGTTCCCGGGGAGCTGTTTTTT.

This CDR3 is CASSTGNSPLHF. The CDR3 DNA follows: TGTGCCAGCAGTACGGGGAATTCACCCCTCCACTTT. V and J are TRBV6-2 or TRBV6-3 and TRBJ1-6; no definite D call. Trimming stripped 5 bases from V and 7 bases from J, with 6 bases between. The CDR3 runs 12 residues. Germline lookup yields CDR1 MNHEY and CDR2 SVGEGT.

This rearrangement joins TRBV7-9 to TRBJ2-5; TRBD2 aligns across 13 bases. V lost 4 bases and J lost 4; bases outside the gene matches: 9. Germline assignment: CDR1 SEHNR and CDR2 FQNEAQ (reference sequence). There are 17 residues in the CDR3. The CDR3 here is CASSSTSGGAVRETQYF. The CDR3 bases are TGTGCCAGCAGCTCCACTAGCGGGGGGGCCGTAAGAGAGACCCAGTACTTC.